What follows is one T cell receptor beta chain and its context. The V segment lost 5 bases and the J segment 3 bases; nucleotides outside the gene matches: 13. CDR3 size: 16 residues. Per germline, CDR1 SGHTA and CDR2 FQGNSA. The protocol was immunoSEQ multiplex PCR, while the TCRdb copy is restricted to in-frame clones and leaves out a portion. The table shows hundreds of thousands of clones, with around nine tenths occurring only once. The data originate from a study of blood T cell repertoires in COVID-19. The sequence was collected from a woman in her seventies with COVID-19, enrolled during active disease. V usage is TRBV7-2 and J usage is TRBJ2-7, with TRBD1 identical over 7 bases. The sample was peripheral blood. CDR3 amino acids: CASSTRWTGQYYEQYF. In DNA form, the CDR3 reads TGTGCCAGCAGCACAAGATGGACGGGACAGTACTACGAGCAGTACTTC.